One sample yielded the 10 T cell receptor beta chains listed below, sequenced in a study of OX40 agonist ivuxolimab in advanced cancers. The assay was immunoSEQ multiplex PCR, and TCRdb's table has in-frame clones only and misses some. The data show roughly 68,000 clones, 80% to 90% seen once. The sample in question was CD4+ or CD8+ T cells sorted from blood, obtained in a trial of the OX40 agonist ivuxolimab. These receptors all come from an adult with an advanced solid tumor such as melanoma, head and neck, liver or kidney cancer.

The V gene is TRBV30, the J gene TRBJ2-1; D not resolved. The CDR3 contains 15 residues. Germline CDR1 and CDR2: GTSNPN and SVGIG (reference sequence). V was clipped by 2 bases and J by 5 bases, with 16 bases between them. The CDR3 is CAWSIPDPNNNEQFF. In DNA, the CDR3 is TGTGCCTGGAGTATACCGGACCCAAATAACAATGAGCAGTTCTTC.

In nucleotides, the CDR3 is TGTGCCAGTCTTGGTTATGGCTACACCTTC. Translating gives CASLGYGYTF. The chain combines TRBV19 with TRBJ1-2; D is undetermined. V shed 8 bases and J shed 5 bases, with 6 bases lying between them. Germline V lookup: CDR1 LNHDA, CDR2 SQIVND (reference sequence). The CDR3 spans 10 residues.

This clone was counted a single time. This sequence joins TRBV19 and TRBJ1-3, with unresolved D. This CDR3 has 15 amino acids. Germline V gene data show CDR1 as LNHDA and CDR2 as SQIVND (reference sequence). V was cut by 10 bases and J by 0 bases, with 16 bases left in between. CDR3 sequence (DNA): TGTGCCACGCTCCCGGCAGTCTACTCTGGAAACACCATATATTTT. It is translated as CATLPAVYSGNTIYF. Full variable domain (outside the CDR3, taken from reference TRBV19 and TRBJ1-3): DGGITQSPKYLFRKEGQNVTLSCEQNLNHDAMYWYRQDPGQGLRLIYYSQIVNDFQKGDIAEGYSVSREKKESFPLTVTSAQKNPTAFYLCATLPAVYSGNTIYFGEGSWLTVV.

As DNA, the CDR3 is TGTGCCAGCAGTATGACAGACAATGAGCAGTTCTTC. This codes for CASSMTDNEQFF. V and J are TRBV6-1 and TRBJ2-1; tentatively, D is TRBD1 (5 bases). This CDR3 comprises 12 residues. The ends were cut back, 5 bases at V and 5 bases at J, with 7 bases in the middle. The V gene's germline CDR1 is MNHNS and CDR2 SASEGT.

The V and J genes are TRBV7-8 and TRBJ2-3; D unclear. V was pared by 4 bases and J by 2 bases, with 1 base between. The CDR3 is made up of 11 amino acids. From germline, CDR1 is SGHVS and CDR2 FQNEAQ. The CDR3 coding sequence is TGTGCCAGCAGCTACACAGATACGCAGTATTTT. It is translated as CASSYTDTQYF. The variable domain in full, completed from reference TRBV7-8 and TRBJ2-3, reads GAGVSQSPRYKVAKRGQDVALRCDPISGHVSLFWYQQALGQGPEFLTYFQNEAQLDKSGLPSDRFFAERPEGSVSTLKIQRTQQEDSAVYLCASSYTDTQYFGPGTRLTVL.

J is TRBJ1-3 and V is TRBV14, with TRBD1 identical over 9 bases. The CDR3 has 15 residues. The ends lost 4 bases at V and 4 bases at J; junction bases unmatched: 5. Germline CDR1 is SGHDN and CDR2 is FVKESK. CDR3 protein: CASSRRTGAGNTIYF. In nucleotides, the CDR3 is TGTGCCAGCAGCCGACGGACAGGGGCAGGAAACACCATATATTTT.

The rearrangement links TRBV29-1 to TRBJ1-2; 12 bases align to TRBD1. V shed 7 bases, J shed 7 bases, and the junction held 7 bases outside the gene matches. The germline CDR1 and CDR2 sequences are SQVTM and ANQGSEA. CDR3 size: 13 residues. The CDR3, as DNA: TGCAGCGGATCCGGGACAGGGGGCTTTGGCTACACCTTC. This encodes CSGSGTGGFGYTF.

The rearrangement joins TRBV2 to TRBJ1-4, with 8 bases matching TRBD1. The CDR3 totals 17 residues. V shed 3 bases, J shed 0 bases, and the junction held 6 bases outside the gene matches. The germline V gene has CDR1 SNHLY and CDR2 FYNNEI. The CDR3 protein is CASSEGQAHATNEKLFF. DNA for the CDR3: TGTGCCAGCAGTGAGGGACAGGCCCACGCAACTAATGAAAAACTGTTTTTT. The variable domain in full, with the rest retrieved from reference TRBV2 and TRBJ1-4, is EPEVTQTPSHQVTQMGQEVILRCVPISNHLYFYWYRQILGQKVEFLVSFYNNEISEKSEIFDDQFSVERPDGSNFTLKIRSTKLEDSAMYFCASSEGQAHATNEKLFFGSGTQLSVL.

The gene calls are TRBV2 and TRBJ1-1; D is undetermined. Looked up from germline, CDR1 is SNHLY and CDR2 is FYNNEI. The CDR3 extends over 17 amino acids. V dropped 7 bases and J dropped 6 bases, with 27 bases sitting between them. The CDR3 sequence is CASTHRGHRTPSAEAFF. The CDR3 DNA is TGTGCCAGCACCCACCGCGGGCACAGAACCCCCTCCGCTGAAGCTTTCTTT.

CDR3 sequence: CASSLGGYEQYF. The CDR3 bases are TGTGCCAGCAGTTTAGGGGGCTACGAGCAGTACTTC. This chain connects TRBV6-1 to TRBJ2-7, with a tentative D call TRBD1 (6 bases). Germline V lookup: CDR1 MNHNS, CDR2 SASEGT. The CDR3 contains 12 residues. The V and J ends lost 5 bases and 3 bases respectively, with 8 bases between them.